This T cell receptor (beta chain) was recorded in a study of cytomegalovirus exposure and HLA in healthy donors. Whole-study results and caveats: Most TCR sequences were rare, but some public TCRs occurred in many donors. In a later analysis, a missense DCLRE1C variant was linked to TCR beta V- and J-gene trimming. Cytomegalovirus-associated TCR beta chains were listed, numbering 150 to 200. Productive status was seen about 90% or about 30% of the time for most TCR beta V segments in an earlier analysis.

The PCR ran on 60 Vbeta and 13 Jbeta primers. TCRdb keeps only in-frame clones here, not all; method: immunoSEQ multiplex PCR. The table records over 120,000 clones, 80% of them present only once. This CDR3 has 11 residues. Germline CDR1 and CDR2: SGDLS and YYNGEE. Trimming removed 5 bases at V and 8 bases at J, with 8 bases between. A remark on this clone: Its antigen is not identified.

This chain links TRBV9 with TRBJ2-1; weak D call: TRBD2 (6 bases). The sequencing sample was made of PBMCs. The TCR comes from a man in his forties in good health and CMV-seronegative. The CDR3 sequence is CASRGGDEQFF. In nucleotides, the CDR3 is TGTGCCAGCAGGGGGGGAGATGAGCAGTTCTTC.